This TCR beta chain was documented in a study of blood T cells in healthy people across ages. There are a few counts of this clonotype. The antigen remains undetermined. PBMCs numbering at least 6 million were isolated per sample. Then a second PCR, running about 6 to 12 cycles, was carried out with a sample-barcoded 5' primer and a J-beta primer mix. Each CDR3 protein is one row after TCRdb ran MiXCR on the 5' RACE reads. The table has fewer than 1 million distinct CDR3 sequences, about 42% seen once. Study-wide findings and caveats: Among long-lived donors, naive CD4+ cells were more numerous and diversity higher than in aged donors. The diversity estimates, figures obtained from one million T cells, were considered underestimates.

The CDR3 runs 17 residues. The ends lost 1 base at V and 5 bases at J; junction bases unmatched: 10. Per germline, CDR1 SGHTA and CDR2 FQGTGA. V and J are TRBV7-3 and TRBJ1-1; 10 nucleotides line up with TRBD1. The receptor was isolated from a man in his sixties in good health. The sample taken for sequencing was blood. CDR3 sequence: CASSLSGTGVSKTEAFF. The CDR3 region has the DNA TGTGCCAGCAGCTTAAGTGGGACAGGGGTTTCGAAAACTGAAGCTTTCTTT.